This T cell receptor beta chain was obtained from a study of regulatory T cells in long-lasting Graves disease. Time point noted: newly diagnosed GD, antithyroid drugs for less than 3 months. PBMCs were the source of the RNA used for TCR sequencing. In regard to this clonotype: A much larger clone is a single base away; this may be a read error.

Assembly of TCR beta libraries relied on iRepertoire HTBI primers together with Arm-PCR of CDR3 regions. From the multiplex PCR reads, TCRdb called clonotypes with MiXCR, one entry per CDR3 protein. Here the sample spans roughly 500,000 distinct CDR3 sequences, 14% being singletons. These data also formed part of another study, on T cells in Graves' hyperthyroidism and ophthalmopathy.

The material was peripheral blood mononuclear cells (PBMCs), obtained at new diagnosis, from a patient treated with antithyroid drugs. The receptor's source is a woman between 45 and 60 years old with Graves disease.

Written as DNA, the CDR3 is TGTGCCAGCAGTACATGGACAGGGAATTCCTACAATGAGCAGTACTTC. As protein: CASSTWTGNSYNEQYF. The chain uses TRBV28 and TRBJ2-7, with 8 bases that match TRBD1. CDR3 size: 16 residues. V lost 5 bases and J lost 7; bases outside the gene matches: 16. CDR1 is MDHEN, CDR2 SYDVKM, per germline.